The 5 T cell receptor beta chains below come from one sample, sequenced in a study of spatial heterogeneity in lung cancer. Whole-study findings and limits: For expanded intratumoral alpha and beta TCRs, counts tracked tumor mutation counts.

Time point in this sample: sample taken at primary tumor resection. These receptors' antigens are unknown. MiXCR, run by TCRdb on the 5' RACE reads, gives a single entry per CDR3 protein. Of 11,000 to 15,000 distinct CDR3 sequences in the sample, about 4.8% were seen once. The sample consisted of lung tumor tissue, taken at surgery. These receptors were collected from a female donor with early-stage non-small cell lung cancer.

This clonotype is labeled as medium-sized. The CDR3 coding sequence is TGCAGTGCTGACTCAGGGAGGACTGAAGCTTTCTTT. Its translation: CSADSGRTEAFF. The chain combines TRBV20-1 with TRBJ1-1; D may be TRBD1 (5 bases). The CDR3 spans 12 residues. Per germline, CDR1 DFQATT and CDR2 SNEGSKA (reference sequence). The V gene lost 5 bases and the J gene lost 5 bases, with 12 bases spanning the gap.

By share, this clonotype ranks as medium-sized. The gene calls are TRBV7-2 and TRBJ2-1; tentatively, D is TRBD2 (7 bases). Per the germline V gene, CDR1 is SGHTA and CDR2 is FQGNSA. The CDR3 contains 14 residues. Deletions cut 3 bases from V and 7 bases from J, with 13 bases between. CDR3 loop: CASSFRAGANEQFF. CDR3 nucleotides: TGTGCCAGCAGCTTCCGTGCGGGGGCAAATGAGCAGTTCTTC.

In this sample, this clonotype turned up many times. As DNA, the CDR3 is TGTGCCAGCAGCTTGGACGGGCACCCCTTTGACTACGAGCAGTACTTC. Translated: CASSLDGHPFDYEQYF. The rearrangement joins TRBV7-9 to TRBJ2-7; no clear D gene. Looked up from germline, CDR1 is SEHNR and CDR2 is FQNEAQ (reference sequence). V was cut by 3 bases and J by 3 bases, with 18 bases left in between. The CDR3 runs to 16 residues.

This clonotype showed up many times. The chain carries TRBV20-1 and TRBJ2-3; 8 bases are shared with TRBD2. The V segment lost 0 bases and the J segment 5 bases; nucleotides outside the gene matches: 10. Germline values: CDR1 DFQATT, CDR2 SNEGSKA (reference sequence). The CDR3 runs to 16 residues. The CDR3 sequence: CSARELRRGEVDTQYF. In DNA form, the CDR3 reads TGCAGTGCTAGAGAGTTACGGCGGGGGGAGGTAGATACGCAGTATTTT.

This clonotype was observed many times. The J gene is TRBJ1-6, the V gene TRBV7-2; D may be TRBD1 (6 bases). Germline V gene lookup returns CDR1 SGHTA and CDR2 FQGNSA. V lost 1 base to trimming and J lost 14 bases, with 15 bases between them. CDR3 length: 14 residues. The chain's CDR3 is CASSLVEGEVSLHF. In nucleotides, the CDR3 is TGTGCCAGCAGCTTAGTGGAGGGGGAGGTATCCCTCCACTTT. Filled out from reference TRBV7-2 and TRBJ1-6, the complete variable domain reads GAGVSQSPSNKVTEKGKDVELRCDPISGHTALYWYRQSLGQGLEFLIYFQGNSAPDKSGLPSDRFSAERTGGSVSTLTIQRTQQEDSAVYLCASSLVEGEVSLHFGNGTRLTVT.